This TCR beta chain was recorded in a study of T cells in Graves' hyperthyroidism and ophthalmopathy. It was RNA transcripts that yielded the amplified TCR beta CDR3 regions. The TCR CDR3 was amplified in a first-round RT-PCR using the HTBI primer set. TCRdb re-called the multiplex PCR reads with MiXCR, one entry per CDR3 protein. The table has 650,000 to 700,000 distinct CDR3 sequences, 15% to 20% seen once. Trimming left V 1 base short and J 1 base short, with 8 bases between. Germline values: CDR1 LNHDA, CDR2 SQIVND (reference sequence). This CDR3 contains 15 residues. The sequence derives from a man aged 45-65 years with Graves' hyperthyroidism. The specimen sequenced was blood. The chain employs TRBV19 and TRBJ1-5, with D perhaps TRBD1 (5 bases). In DNA, the CDR3 is TGTGCCAGTAGTATAGCGGGACGGAGCAATCAGCCCCAGCATTTT. Its protein is CASSIAGRSNQPQHF.